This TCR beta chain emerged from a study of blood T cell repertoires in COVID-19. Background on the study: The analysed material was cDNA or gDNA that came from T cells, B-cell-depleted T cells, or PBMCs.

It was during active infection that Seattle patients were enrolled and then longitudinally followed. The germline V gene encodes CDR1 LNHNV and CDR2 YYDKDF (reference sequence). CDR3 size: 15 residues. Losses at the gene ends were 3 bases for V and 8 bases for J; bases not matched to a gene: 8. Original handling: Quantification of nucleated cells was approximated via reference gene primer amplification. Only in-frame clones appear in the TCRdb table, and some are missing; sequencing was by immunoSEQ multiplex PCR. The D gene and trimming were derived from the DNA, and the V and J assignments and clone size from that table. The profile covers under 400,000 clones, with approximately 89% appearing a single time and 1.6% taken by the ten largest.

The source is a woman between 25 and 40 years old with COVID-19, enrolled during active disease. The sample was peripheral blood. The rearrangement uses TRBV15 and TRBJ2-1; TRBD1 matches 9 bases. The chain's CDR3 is CATSRFSTGGDEQFF. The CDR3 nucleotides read TGTGCCACCAGCAGGTTCAGTACAGGGGGCGATGAGCAGTTCTTC.